This record concerns one T cell receptor (beta chain) sequence. This sample stems from a study of T cell responses to AZD1222 COVID-19 vaccine. Here immunoSEQ multiplex PCR was the method, and the copy in TCRdb shows in-frame clones only, minus some. This sample carries around 160,000 clones, around 88% of them seen once, and the ten largest clones take roughly 16%. The CDR3 totals 13 residues. V was clipped by 4 bases and J by 0 bases; unmatched bases: 3. Germline assignment: CDR1 SQVTM and CDR2 ANQGSEA. The chain recombines TRBV29-1 with TRBJ2-7, with 7 nucleotides matching TRBD1. The material sequenced was peripheral blood, taken on day 0 of AZD1222 vaccination. This clonotype was sampled from an adult in good health. Here the CDR3 reads CSVGDSSSYEQYF. The DNA of the CDR3 is TGCAGCGTTGGGGACAGCAGCTCCTACGAGCAGTACTTC.